These 2 T cell receptor beta chains share one sample of origin, sequenced in a study of identical twins. TCRdb independently ran MiXCR on the 5' RACE reads; one entry per CDR3 protein. This sample has 750,000 to 950,000 distinct CDR3 sequences, with approximately 13% found just once. This sample was also put to use in a study of yellow fever vaccine responses in identical twins.

Sequencing was performed on PBMCs. The source of these receptors is a woman younger than 30 in good health.

This clonotype has a handful of counts. The chain couples TRBV7-2 to TRBJ2-7, with 7 positions matching TRBD2. The germline V gene encodes CDR1 SGHTA and CDR2 FQGNSA. The V gene end was trimmed by 3 bases and the J gene end by 2 bases; junction bases not matched to a gene: 10. This CDR3 has 16 residues. The CDR3 loop reads CASSFPSRAGTYEQYF. The CDR3 region has the DNA TGTGCCAGCAGCTTCCCGTCCCGAGCGGGAACCTACGAGCAGTACTTC.

The chain has TRBV5-1 and TRBJ2-1; TRBD1 might be the D (6 bases). V was trimmed by 7 bases and J by 4 bases, leaving 9 bases between them. This CDR3 has 12 amino acids. Per the germline V gene, CDR1 is SGHRS and CDR2 is YFSETQ. The CDR3 sequence: CASWTVYNEQFF. DNA of the CDR3: TGCGCCAGCTGGACAGTATACAATGAGCAGTTCTTC.